This TCR beta chain was found in a study of T-cell memory formation after mild COVID-19 (dated by TCRdb to the early 2020s). Notes on the research overall: TCR sequence clusters from the two donors were found to be largely donor specific. In two donors, T-cell clones that expanded and contracted after mild COVID-19 were tracked by sequencing TCRalpha and TCRbeta repertoires over time. Two young, previously healthy adult volunteers, one female and one male, were included in the cohort.

On this clonotype itself: Its antigen specificity is not known. Per-base qualities were not stored, and no clone one base away is much larger.

Ficoll-Paque density gradient centrifugation was used to isolate PBMCs. Sequencing was carried out with an Illumina NovaSeq 6000. TCRalpha and TCRbeta cDNA libraries were constructed by 5'RACE with constant-segment primers, with sample barcodes and unique molecular identifiers being introduced. RNA was extracted from every sample with Trizol reagent. Libraries were amplified in two PCR steps, with a second sample barcode and Illumina TruSeq adapters added in the second step. The libraries were sequenced on an Illumina NovaSeq using 2 x 150 bp paired-end reads. The authors' pipeline ran thus. Reads were demultiplexed and collapsed into UMI-guided consensus sequences with migec v1.2.7. With mixcr v2.1.11, UMI consensuses were aligned to TRA and TRB V and J templates and assembled into clonotypes. Clonotypes were classified as expanded or contracted when called significant by both edgeR and NoisET, with noise models trained on biological replicates. For edgeR calls, the thresholds were a false discovery rate-adjusted p below 0.01 and a log2 fold-change of 1. As an exploratory analysis of dynamics, max-normalized trajectories of the 1000 most abundant clonotypes were examined by PCA with hierarchical clustering. Separately sequenced CD4+ and CD8+ repertoires were used to assign a CD4 or CD8 phenotype to each responding clone. TCRdb trimmed public reads at Q25 via fastp, called clones via MiXCR and kept in-frame beta chains. Merged by CDR3 protein, the rows form single entries marked with the most common genes and DNA. It is TCRdb's table, rather than the study itself, that gives the V and J calls and clone size. In all, the sample holds about 360,000 distinct CDR3 sequences, and over 10% of those were seen once. The ten biggest clones cover over 20% of the sample.

The cysteine opens and the phenylalanine closes a CDR3 of 15 amino acids. Kept here is only the CDR3 DNA, which spans 45 bases and is read in frame from base 1. Compared with germline, V lacks 4 bases and J lacks 3 bases; bases without a gene match: 8. CDR1 and CDR2 are read off the germline V gene as LGHNA and YNFKEQ. What the authors observed across the whole study: Some responding clones were found in pre-infection memory, which suggests that pre-existing cross-reactive memory T cells took part in the SARS-CoV-2 response. Clones contracting from day 15 to 85 had balanced CD4/CD8 phenotypes, while a second wave expanding from day 15 to 37 was biased towards CD4+. Contracting CD4+ clones were found mainly in CM and EM memory subsets, while CD8+ clones were enriched in EMRA. SARS-CoV-2 specificity of the second-wave clones peaking on day 37 was not confirmed. Only two mild cases were covered by the study, and larger cohorts that include severe cases with pre-infection samples were considered necessary.

The rearrangement combines TRBV4-2 with TRBJ1-1; 7 nucleotides in the junction match TRBD1. Sequencing was carried out using PBMCs or a T cell subset sorted from them (not recorded which). The clonotype was recovered from a man younger than 35 who had mild COVID-19 (a few samples of this study predate the infection). The sample titles of this study are shuffled in the database, so cell type and time point are left out; the donor was told from shared clones. The CDR3 region: CASSRRQGTDTEAFF. In nucleotides, the sequence is TGTGCCAGCAGCCGCCGACAGGGAACGGACACTGAAGCTTTCTTT.